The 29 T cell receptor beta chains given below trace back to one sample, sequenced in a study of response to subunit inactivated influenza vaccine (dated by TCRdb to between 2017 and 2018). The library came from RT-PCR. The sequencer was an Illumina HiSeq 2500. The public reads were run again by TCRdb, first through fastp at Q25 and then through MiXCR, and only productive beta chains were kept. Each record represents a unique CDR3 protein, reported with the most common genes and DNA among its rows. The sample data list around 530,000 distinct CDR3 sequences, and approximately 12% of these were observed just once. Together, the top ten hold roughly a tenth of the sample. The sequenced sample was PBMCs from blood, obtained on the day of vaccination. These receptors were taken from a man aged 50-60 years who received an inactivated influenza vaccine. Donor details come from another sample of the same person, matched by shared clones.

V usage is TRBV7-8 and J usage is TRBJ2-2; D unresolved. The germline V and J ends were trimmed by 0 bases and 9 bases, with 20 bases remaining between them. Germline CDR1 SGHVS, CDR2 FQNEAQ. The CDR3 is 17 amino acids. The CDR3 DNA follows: TGTGCCAGCAGCTTAGCTCATACCGCTACCCCGGCTCGGGAGCTGTTTTTT. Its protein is CASSLAHTATPARELFF.

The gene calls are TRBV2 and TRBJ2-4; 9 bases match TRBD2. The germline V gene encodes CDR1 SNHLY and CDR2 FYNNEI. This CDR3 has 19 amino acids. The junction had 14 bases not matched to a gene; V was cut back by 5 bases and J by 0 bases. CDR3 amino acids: CASSQYRLAEELAKNIQYF. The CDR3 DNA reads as TGTGCCAGCAGTCAATATCGACTAGCGGAGGAGCTAGCCAAAAACATTCAGTACTTC.

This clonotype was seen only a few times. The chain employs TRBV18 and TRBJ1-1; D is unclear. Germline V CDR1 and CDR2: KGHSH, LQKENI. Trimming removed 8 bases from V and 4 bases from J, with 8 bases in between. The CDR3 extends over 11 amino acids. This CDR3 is CASREGTEAFF. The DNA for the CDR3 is TGTGCCAGCCGAGAGGGCACTGAAGCTTTCTTT.

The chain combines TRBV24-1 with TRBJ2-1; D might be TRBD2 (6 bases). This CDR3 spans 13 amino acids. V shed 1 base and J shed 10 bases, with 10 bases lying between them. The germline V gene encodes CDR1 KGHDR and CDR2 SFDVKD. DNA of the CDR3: TGTGCCACCAGTGATTTTGGAGGGAGGGAGCAGTTCTTC. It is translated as CATSDFGGREQFF.

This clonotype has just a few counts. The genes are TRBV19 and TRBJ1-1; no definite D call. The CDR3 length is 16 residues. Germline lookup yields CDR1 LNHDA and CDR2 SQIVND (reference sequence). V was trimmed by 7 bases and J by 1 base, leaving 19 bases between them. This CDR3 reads CASIRSGWRENTEAFF. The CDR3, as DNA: TGTGCCAGTATTCGAAGTGGATGGAGGGAGAACACTGAAGCTTTCTTT.

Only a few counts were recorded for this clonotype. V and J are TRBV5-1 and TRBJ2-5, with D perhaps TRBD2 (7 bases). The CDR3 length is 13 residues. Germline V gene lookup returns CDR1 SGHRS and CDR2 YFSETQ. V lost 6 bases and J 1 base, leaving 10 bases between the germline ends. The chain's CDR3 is CASNRGAQETQYF. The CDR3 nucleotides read TGCGCCAGCAACCGGGGGGCCCAAGAGACCCAGTACTTC. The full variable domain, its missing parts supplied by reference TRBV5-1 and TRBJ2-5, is KAGVTQTPRYLIKTRGQQVTLSCSPISGHRSVSWYQQTPGQGLQFLFEYFSETQRNKGNFPGRFSGRQFSNSRSEMNVSTLELGDSALYLCASNRGAQETQYFGPGTRLLVL.

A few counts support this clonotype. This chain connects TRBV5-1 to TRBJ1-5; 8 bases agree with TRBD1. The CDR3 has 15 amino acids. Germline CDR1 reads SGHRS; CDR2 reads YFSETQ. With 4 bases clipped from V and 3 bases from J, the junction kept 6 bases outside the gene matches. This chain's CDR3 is CASSPWTGFNQPQHF. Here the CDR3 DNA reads TGCGCCAGCAGCCCATGGACAGGGTTCAATCAGCCCCAGCATTTT. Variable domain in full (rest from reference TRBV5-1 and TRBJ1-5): KAGVTQTPRYLIKTRGQQVTLSCSPISGHRSVSWYQQTPGQGLQFLFEYFSETQRNKGNFPGRFSGRQFSNSRSEMNVSTLELGDSALYLCASSPWTGFNQPQHFGDGTRLSIL.

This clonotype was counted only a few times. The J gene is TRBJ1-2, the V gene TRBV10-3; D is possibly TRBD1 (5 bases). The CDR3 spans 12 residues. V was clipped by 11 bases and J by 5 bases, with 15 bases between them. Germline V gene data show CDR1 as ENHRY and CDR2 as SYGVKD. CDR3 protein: CALRDGNYGYTF. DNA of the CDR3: TGTGCCCTCCGGGACGGAAATTATGGCTACACCTTC.

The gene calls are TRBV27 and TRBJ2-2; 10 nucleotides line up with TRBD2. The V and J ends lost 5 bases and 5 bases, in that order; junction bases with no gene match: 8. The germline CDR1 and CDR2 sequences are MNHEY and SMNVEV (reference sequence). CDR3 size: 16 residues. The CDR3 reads CASSRSGLAMTGELFF. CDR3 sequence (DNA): TGTGCCAGCAGTCGATCGGGACTAGCGATGACCGGGGAGCTGTTTTTT.

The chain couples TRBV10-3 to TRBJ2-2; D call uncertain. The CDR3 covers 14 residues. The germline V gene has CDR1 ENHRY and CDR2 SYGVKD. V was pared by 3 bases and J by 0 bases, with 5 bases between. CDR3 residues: CAISDSTNTGELFF. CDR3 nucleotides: TGTGCCATCAGTGACAGTACGAACACCGGGGAGCTGTTTTTT.

The CDR3 region is CASSLRSQAAHEQYF. Here the CDR3 DNA reads TGTGCCAGCAGTTTAAGATCGCAGGCGGCGCACGAGCAGTACTTC. V is TRBV12-3 or TRBV12-4 and J is TRBJ2-7; D is unclear. This CDR3 contains 15 residues. The V gene lost 2 bases and the J gene lost 5 bases, with 16 bases spanning the gap.

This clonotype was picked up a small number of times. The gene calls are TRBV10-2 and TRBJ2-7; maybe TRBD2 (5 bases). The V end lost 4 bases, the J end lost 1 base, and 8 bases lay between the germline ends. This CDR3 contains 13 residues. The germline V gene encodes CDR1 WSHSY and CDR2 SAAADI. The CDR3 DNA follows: TGCGCCAGCAGTGTCGGGGTATCCTACGAGCAGTACTTC. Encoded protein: CASSVGVSYEQYF.

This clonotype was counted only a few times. CDR3 region: CASSGAAIRGGEQFF. DNA for the CDR3: TGTGCCAGCAGCGGAGCGGCCATACGGGGGGGAGAGCAGTTCTTC. The chain combines TRBV7-3 with TRBJ2-1, with 8 bases matching TRBD2. CDR3 size: 15 residues. The germline V gene has CDR1 SGHTA and CDR2 FQGTGA. V was clipped by 5 bases and J by 10 bases; unmatched bases: 13.

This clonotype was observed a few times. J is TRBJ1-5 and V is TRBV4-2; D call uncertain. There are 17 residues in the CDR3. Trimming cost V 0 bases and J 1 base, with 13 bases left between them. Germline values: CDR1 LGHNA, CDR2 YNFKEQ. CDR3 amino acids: CASSQEAGRGSNQPQHF. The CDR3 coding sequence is TGTGCCAGCAGCCAAGAGGCGGGTCGGGGAAGCAATCAGCCCCAGCATTTT.

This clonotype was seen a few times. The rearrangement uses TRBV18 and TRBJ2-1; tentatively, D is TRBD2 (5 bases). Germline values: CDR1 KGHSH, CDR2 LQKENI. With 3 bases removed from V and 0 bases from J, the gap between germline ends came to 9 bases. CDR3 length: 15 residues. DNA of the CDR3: TGTGCCAGCTCACCGCAGCGGACCTCCTACAATGAGCAGTTCTTC. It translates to CASSPQRTSYNEQFF.

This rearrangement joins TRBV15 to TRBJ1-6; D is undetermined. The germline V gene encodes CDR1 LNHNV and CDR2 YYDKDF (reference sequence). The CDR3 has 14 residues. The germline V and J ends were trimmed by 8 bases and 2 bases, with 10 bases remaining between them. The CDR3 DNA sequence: TGTGCCACCTGCGCCGGGCCCTATAATTCACCCCTCCACTTT. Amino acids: CATCAGPYNSPLHF.

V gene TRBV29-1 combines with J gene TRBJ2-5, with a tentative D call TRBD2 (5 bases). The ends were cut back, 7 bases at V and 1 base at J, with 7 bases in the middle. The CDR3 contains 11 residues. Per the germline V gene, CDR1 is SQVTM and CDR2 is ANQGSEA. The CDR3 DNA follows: TGCAGCGCCGGAGGCCAAGAGACCCAGTACTTC. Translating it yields CSAGGQETQYF.

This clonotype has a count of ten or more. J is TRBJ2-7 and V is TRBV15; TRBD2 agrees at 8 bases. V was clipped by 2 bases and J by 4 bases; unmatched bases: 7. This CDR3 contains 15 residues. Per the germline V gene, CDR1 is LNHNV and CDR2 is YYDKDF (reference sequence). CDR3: CATSRSGTSGYEQYF. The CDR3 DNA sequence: TGTGCCACCAGCAGATCTGGGACTAGTGGGTACGAGCAGTACTTC.

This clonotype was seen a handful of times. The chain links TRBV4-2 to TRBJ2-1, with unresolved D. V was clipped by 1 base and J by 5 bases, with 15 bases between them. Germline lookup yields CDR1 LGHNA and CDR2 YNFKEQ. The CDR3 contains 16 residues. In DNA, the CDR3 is TGTGCCAGCAGCCAAGGGTTAAGCTCTCCGCACAATGAGCAGTTCTTC. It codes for CASSQGLSSPHNEQFF.

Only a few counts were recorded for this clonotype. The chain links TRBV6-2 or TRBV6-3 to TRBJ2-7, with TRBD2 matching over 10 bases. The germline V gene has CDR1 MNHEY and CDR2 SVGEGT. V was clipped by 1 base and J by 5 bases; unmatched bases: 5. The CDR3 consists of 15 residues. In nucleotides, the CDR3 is TGTGCCAGCAGTTACTTACCTAGCGGGAGACACGAGCAGTACTTC. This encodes CASSYLPSGRHEQYF.

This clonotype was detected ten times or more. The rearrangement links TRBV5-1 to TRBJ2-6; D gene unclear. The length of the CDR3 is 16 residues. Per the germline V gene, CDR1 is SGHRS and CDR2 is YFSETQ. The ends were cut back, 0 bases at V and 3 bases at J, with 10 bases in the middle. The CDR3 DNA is TGCGCCAGCAGCTTGGAATTGGCAAGTGGGGCCAACGTCCTGACTTTC. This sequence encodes CASSLELASGANVLTF.

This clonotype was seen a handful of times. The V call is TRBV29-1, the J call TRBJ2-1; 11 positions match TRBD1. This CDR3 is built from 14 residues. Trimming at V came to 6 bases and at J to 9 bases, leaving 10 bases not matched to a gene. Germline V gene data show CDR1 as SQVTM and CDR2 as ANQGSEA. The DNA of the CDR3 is TGCAGCGTCCCTACCGGGACAGGGGGGGGTGAGCAGTTCTTC. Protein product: CSVPTGTGGGEQFF.

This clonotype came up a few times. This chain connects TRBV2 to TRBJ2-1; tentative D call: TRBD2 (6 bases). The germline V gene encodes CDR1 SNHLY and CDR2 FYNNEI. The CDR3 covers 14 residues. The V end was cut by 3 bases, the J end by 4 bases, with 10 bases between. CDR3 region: CASSEEGRYNEQFF. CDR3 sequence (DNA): TGTGCCAGCAGTGAGGAGGGAAGATACAATGAGCAGTTCTTC.

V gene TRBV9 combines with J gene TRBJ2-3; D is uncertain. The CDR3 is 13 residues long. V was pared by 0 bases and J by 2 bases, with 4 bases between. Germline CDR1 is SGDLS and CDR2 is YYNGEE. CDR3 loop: CASSVAATDTQYF. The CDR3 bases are TGTGCCAGCAGCGTAGCAGCCACAGATACGCAGTATTTT.

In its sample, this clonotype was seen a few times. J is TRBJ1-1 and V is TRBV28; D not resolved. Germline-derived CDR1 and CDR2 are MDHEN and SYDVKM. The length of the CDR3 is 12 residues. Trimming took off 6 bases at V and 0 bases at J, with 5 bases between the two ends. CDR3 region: CASRAMNTEAFF. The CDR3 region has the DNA TGTGCCAGCAGGGCAATGAACACTGAAGCTTTCTTT.

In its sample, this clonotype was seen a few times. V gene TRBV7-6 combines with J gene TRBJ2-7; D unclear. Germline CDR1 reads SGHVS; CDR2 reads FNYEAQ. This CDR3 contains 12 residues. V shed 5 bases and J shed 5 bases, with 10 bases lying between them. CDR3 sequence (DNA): TGTGCCAGCAGCCCCCGATCCGACGAGCAGTACTTC. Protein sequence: CASSPRSDEQYF.

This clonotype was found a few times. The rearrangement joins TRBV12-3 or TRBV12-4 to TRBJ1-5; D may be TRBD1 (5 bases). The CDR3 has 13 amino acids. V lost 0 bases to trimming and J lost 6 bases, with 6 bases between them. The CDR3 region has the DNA TGTGCCAGCAGTTTAGCAACAGGTCAGCCCCAGCATTTT. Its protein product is CASSLATGQPQHF.

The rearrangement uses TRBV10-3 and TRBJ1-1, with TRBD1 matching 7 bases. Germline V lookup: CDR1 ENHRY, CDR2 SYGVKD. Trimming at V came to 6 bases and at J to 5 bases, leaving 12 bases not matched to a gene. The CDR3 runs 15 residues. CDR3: CAISELRGQGTEAFF. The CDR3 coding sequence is TGTGCCATCAGCGAACTTAGGGGGCAAGGGACTGAAGCTTTCTTT.

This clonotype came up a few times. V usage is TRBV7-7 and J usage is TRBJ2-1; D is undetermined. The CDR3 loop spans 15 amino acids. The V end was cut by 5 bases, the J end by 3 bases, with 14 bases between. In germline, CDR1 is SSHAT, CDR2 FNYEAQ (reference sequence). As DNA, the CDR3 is TGTGCCAGCAGCCCTCGGGTCCGAGACTACAATGAGCAGTTCTTC. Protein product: CASSPRVRDYNEQFF.